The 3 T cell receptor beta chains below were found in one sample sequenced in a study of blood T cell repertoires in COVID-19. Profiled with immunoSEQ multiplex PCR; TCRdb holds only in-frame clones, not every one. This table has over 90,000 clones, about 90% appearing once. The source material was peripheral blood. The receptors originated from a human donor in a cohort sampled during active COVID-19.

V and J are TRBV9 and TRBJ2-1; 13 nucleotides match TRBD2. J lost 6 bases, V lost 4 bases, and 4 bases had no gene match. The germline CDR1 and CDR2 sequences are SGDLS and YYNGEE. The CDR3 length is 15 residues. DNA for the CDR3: TGTGCCAGCAGCCAGACTAGCGGGAGGTCCAATGAGCAGTTCTTC. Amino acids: CASSQTSGRSNEQFF.

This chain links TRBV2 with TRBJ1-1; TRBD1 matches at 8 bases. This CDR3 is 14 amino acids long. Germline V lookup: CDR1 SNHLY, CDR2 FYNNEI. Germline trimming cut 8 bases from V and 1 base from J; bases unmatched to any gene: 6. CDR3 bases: TGTGCCAGCCTCCACAGGGGGTCGAACACTGAAGCTTTCTTT. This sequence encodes CASLHRGSNTEAFF.

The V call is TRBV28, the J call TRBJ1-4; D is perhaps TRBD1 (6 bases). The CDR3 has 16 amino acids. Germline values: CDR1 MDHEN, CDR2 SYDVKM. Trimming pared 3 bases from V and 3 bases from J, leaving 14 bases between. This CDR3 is CASSFVGGAPNEKLFF. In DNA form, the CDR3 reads TGTGCCAGCAGTTTTGTCGGGGGGGCGCCTAATGAAAAACTGTTTTTT.